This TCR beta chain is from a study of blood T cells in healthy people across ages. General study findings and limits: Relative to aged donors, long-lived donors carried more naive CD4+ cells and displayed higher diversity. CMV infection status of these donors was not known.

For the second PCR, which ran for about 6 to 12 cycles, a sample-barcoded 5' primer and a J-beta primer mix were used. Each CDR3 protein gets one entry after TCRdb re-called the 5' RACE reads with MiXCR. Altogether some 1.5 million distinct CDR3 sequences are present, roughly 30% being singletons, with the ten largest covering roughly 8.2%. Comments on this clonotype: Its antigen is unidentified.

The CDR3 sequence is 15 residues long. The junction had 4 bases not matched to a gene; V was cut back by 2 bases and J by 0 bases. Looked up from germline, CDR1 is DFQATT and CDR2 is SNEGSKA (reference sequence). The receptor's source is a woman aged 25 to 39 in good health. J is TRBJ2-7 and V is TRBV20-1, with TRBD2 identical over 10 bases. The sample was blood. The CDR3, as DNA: TGCAGTGCTAGACTAGCGGGAGAAACCTCCTACGAGCAGTACTTC. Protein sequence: CSARLAGETSYEQYF.